This entry concerns a single T cell receptor beta chain. The clone's antigen remains unknown. Per-base qualities were not stored, and no clone one base away is much larger. These data come from a study of blood T cell repertoires in COVID-19 (TCRdb year 2020). For the study in its entirety: The collaborator samples originated in the United States, Italy and Spain and spanned the acute and convalescent phases of COVID-19. The material from the prospective study consisted of cDNA or gDNA derived from T cells, B-cell-depleted T cells, or PBMCs. Deeply sampled blood TCRbeta repertoires from subjects exposed to, actively infected with, or recovered from COVID-19 were included in the dataset. Sample metadata almost always included a de-identified subject ID, COVID-19 status, age in years and sex. Samples came from the ongoing ImmuneRACE study (first 160 participants) plus 1,254 subjects from 6 global collaborators. Where HLA class I and class II types were available, the types were taken from metadata supplied by the sample provider, not from assay-based typing. The repertoires were made available in a free public database intended to serve as a resource for research on the immune response to SARS-CoV-2.

At the junction V is shortened by 3 bases and J by 4 bases, with 12 bases in between. The CDR3 measures 14 amino acids from cysteine to phenylalanine. The kept DNA is CDR3 alone, 42 bases in frame from the first base. Looking up the germline V gene (reference sequence) yields CDR1 MNHEY and CDR2 SMNVEV. TCRbeta CDR3 regions were amplified from genomic DNA by means of the immunoSEQ Assay, a bias-controlled multiplex PCR. In the source study's methods: The number of nucleated cells in each sample was estimated from the amplification of reference gene primers within the assay. To quantify the absolute abundance of each unique TCRbeta CDR3 rearrangement, sequence reads were collapsed and filtered. For each sample, productive Simpson clonality was calculated by taking the square root of Simpson's diversity index across productive rearrangements. Drawn from immuneACCESS, this table holds only the in-frame rearrangements with V and J called that TCRdb kept. Clones are partly lost; checked studies trace under half to an unresolved V gene and leave the rest unexplained. D and trimming come from the DNA, and the V and J calls and clone size come from that table. Across this sample there are roughly 700,000 clones, with about nine tenths seen only once. The ten largest clones represent 0.2% to 0.3% of the sample.

Overall study outcomes, separate from this receptor: The quantity of clinical and demographic metadata differed by source and by participant and was supplied without curation.

Whole blood was collected in K2EDTA tubes by collaborating institutions according to the institutions' own protocols. For TCRbeta analysis, collaborators shipped samples as frozen whole blood, isolated PBMCs, or DNA extracted from either of those sample types. Sequenced: peripheral blood. The sequence joins TRBV27 to TRBJ1-1, with TRBD1 perhaps the D gene, on 6 matching bases. The TCR originated in a young woman with acute or convalescent COVID-19. The nucleotide sequence reads as follows: TGTGCCAGCAGTTTTGGGTTACAGGGCACTGAAGCTTTCTTT. Translated, it reads CASSFGLQGTEAFF.